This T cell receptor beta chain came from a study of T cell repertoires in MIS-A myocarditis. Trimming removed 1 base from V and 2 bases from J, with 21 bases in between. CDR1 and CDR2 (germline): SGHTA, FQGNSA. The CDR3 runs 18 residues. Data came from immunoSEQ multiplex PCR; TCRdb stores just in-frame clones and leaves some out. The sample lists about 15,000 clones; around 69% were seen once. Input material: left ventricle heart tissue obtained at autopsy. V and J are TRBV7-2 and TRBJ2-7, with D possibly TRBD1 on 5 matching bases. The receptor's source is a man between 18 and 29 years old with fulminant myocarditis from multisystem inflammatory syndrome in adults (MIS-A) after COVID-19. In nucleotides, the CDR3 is TGTGCCAGCAGCTTAGAGGTAACAGGACCAGTGGATGCCTACGAGCAGTACTTC. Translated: CASSLEVTGPVDAYEQYF.